The sequence of this TCR beta chain was determined in a study of human T cells and chemical hapten exposure. About the research overall: Across the whole study, which lasted about 23 weeks, patients were given diphenylcyclopropenone on the scalp once a week. The patient population, which was mostly female, had alopecia areata, totalis or universalis. Study-level results: TCRs above 1 in 1000 frequency stayed constant with DPC sensitization.

Each CDR3 protein is one row after TCRdb ran MiXCR on the RACE reads. The data hold 50,000 to 65,000 distinct CDR3 sequences, with 9.9% observed a single time. Documented time point: patch test 3, about 24 weeks after DPC sensitization. Treatment denoted: therapeutic diphenylcyclopropenone sensitization with weekly scalp DPC. V lost 2 bases, J lost 6 bases, and 5 bases lay in between. Germline CDR1 is MNHEY and CDR2 is SVGEGT. The CDR3 totals 12 residues. This clonotype was detected many times. Its antigen is currently unknown. The chain uses TRBV6-2 or TRBV6-3 and TRBJ2-1; D gene ambiguous. The source of this sequence is a woman aged 40 to 49 with alopecia areata. Some clones in this sample may be carry-over from other donors' samples. The sample in question was whole blood, obtained in connection with sensitization to the hapten diphenylcyclopropenone (DPC). CDR3 loop: CASSYDLNEQFF. The CDR3, as DNA: TGTGCCAGCAGTTACGATCTCAATGAGCAGTTCTTC.